Listed here are 8 T cell receptor beta chains from one sample, sequenced in a study of radiotherapy plus CTLA-4 blockade in lung cancer (dated by TCRdb to between 2018 and 2020). Library preparation was by the immunoSEQ multiplex PCR assay. Sourced from immuneACCESS, this table was stored by TCRdb with only in-frame sequences that have V and J called. A share of the clones is absent; for the studies checked, an unresolved V gene accounts for under half, and the remainder has no known explanation. This sample holds 90,000 to 100,000 clones; roughly 80% were observed only once. The ten largest clones represent roughly a quarter of the sample. This specimen was peripheral blood, taken from a patient treated with radiotherapy plus ipilimumab. The receptors here all came from a human donor with non-small cell lung cancer that progressed on radiotherapy plus ipilimumab.

The chain combines TRBV7-3 with TRBJ2-3, with unresolved D. The CDR3 covers 15 residues. Germline lookup yields CDR1 SGHTA and CDR2 FQGTGA. The germline V and J ends were trimmed by 2 bases and 6 bases, with 15 bases remaining between them. CDR3 protein: CASSLSGAFRDTQYF. The CDR3 region has the DNA TGTGCCAGCAGCTTATCTGGTGCTTTCCGGGATACGCAGTATTTT.

This chain uses TRBV14 with TRBJ2-1; TRBD1 aligns across 9 bases. This CDR3 is 13 amino acids long. The junction had 10 bases not matched to a gene; V was cut back by 3 bases and J by 16 bases. Per the germline V gene, CDR1 is SGHDN and CDR2 is FVKESK. CDR3 in amino acids: CASSQVPWDREFF. The CDR3 DNA is TGTGCCAGCAGCCAGGTCCCCTGGGACAGGGAATTCTTC.

The DNA for the CDR3 is TGTGCCACTCTTGGAGCGGACTTTAGCAATCAGCCCCAGCATTTT. This codes for CATLGADFSNQPQHF. The chain recombines TRBV10-3 with TRBJ1-5; no definite D call. The CDR3 extends over 15 amino acids. Germline loops: CDR1 ENHRY, CDR2 SYGVKD. V was cut by 10 bases and J by 0 bases, with 16 bases left in between.

V and J are TRBV5-6 and TRBJ2-7; weak D call: TRBD2 (5 bases). CDR1 SGHDT and CDR2 YYEEEE come from the germline V gene. Trimming removed 4 bases from V and 4 bases from J, with 12 bases in between. This CDR3 is built from 13 residues. The CDR3 is CASSRTGLYEQYV. DNA of the CDR3: TGTGCCAGCAGCCGAACGGGATTATACGAGCAGTACGTC.

The V and J genes are TRBV25-1 and TRBJ2-2, with TRBD2 identical over 8 bases. The V gene's germline CDR1 is MGHDK and CDR2 SYGVNS. The CDR3 spans 14 residues. Unmatched junction bases numbered 0, after V lost 3 bases and J lost 3 bases. The CDR3 spells CASSDGRDTGELFF. The CDR3 DNA is TGTGCCAGCAGTGACGGGAGGGACACCGGGGAGCTGTTTTTT.

The gene calls are TRBV7-3 and TRBJ2-2; 9 bases match TRBD1. The CDR3 runs 15 residues. Germline lookup yields CDR1 SGHTA and CDR2 FQGTGA. V dropped 5 bases and J dropped 5; count of bases not matched to a gene: 6. The CDR3 bases are TGTGCCAGCAGCCCAACAGGGGGCGCAACCGGGGAGCTGTTTTTT. Encoded protein: CASSPTGGATGELFF.

The CDR3 here is CASSLGIPRGSEQFF. The CDR3 DNA follows: TGTGCCAGCAGCTTAGGAATCCCTAGGGGTAGTGAGCAGTTCTTC. The J gene is TRBJ2-1, the V gene TRBV7-2; D perhaps matches TRBD1 (5 bases). Germline V lookup: CDR1 SGHTA, CDR2 FQGNSA. The CDR3 has 15 amino acids. Trimming cost V 1 base and J 9 bases, with 16 bases left between them.

The chain uses TRBV28 and TRBJ2-6; the match to TRBD2 covers 9 bases. In germline, CDR1 is MDHEN, CDR2 SYDVKM. Trimming removed 5 bases from V and 0 bases from J; junction bases left unmatched: 5. The CDR3 loop spans 17 amino acids. CDR3 amino acids: CASSKLAGDSGANVLTF. The CDR3 bases are TGTGCCAGCAGTAAACTAGCGGGTGACTCTGGGGCCAACGTCCTGACTTTC. Variable domain in full (rest from reference TRBV28 and TRBJ2-6): DVKVTQSSRYLVKRTGEKVFLECVQDMDHENMFWYRQDPGLGLRLIYFSYDVKMKEKGDIPEGYSVSREKKERFSLILESASTNQTSMYLCASSKLAGDSGANVLTFGAGSRLTVL.